The T cell receptor beta chain under discussion was sequenced for a study of blood T cell repertoires in COVID-19 (dated by TCRdb to 2018 to 2021). About the study as a whole: Collaborator samples came from the United States, Italy and Spain and covered acute and convalescent phases of COVID-19. Samples came from the ongoing ImmuneRACE study (first 160 participants) plus 1,254 subjects from 6 global collaborators. The prospective study material was composed of cDNA or gDNA derived from T cells, B-cell-depleted T cells, or PBMCs. Nearly every sample came with metadata listing a de-identified subject ID, COVID-19 status, age in years and sex. A freely available public database, intended as a resource for researchers studying the immune response to SARS-CoV-2, is where the repertoires were released. Subjects who had been exposed to COVID-19, were actively infected with it, or had recovered from it provided the deeply sampled blood TCRbeta repertoires that made up the dataset. Where available, HLA class I and class II types were obtained from metadata supplied by the sample provider rather than from assay-based typing.

Sequences LGHDT (CDR1) and YNNKEL (CDR2) are obtained from the germline V gene (reference sequence). Reading from cysteine to phenylalanine, the CDR3 counts 16 amino acids. Here the CDR3 DNA is all that survives: 48 bases in frame from base 1. The germline V and J ends show losses of 1 base and 5 bases respectively, and no gene match explains 8 bases of the junction. The immunoSEQ Assay, a bias-controlled multiplex PCR, was used to amplify TCRbeta CDR3 regions from genomic DNA. The authors' pipeline ran thus. Nucleated cell counts per sample were estimated from amplification of reference gene primers within the assay. To quantify the absolute abundance of each unique TCRbeta CDR3 rearrangement, sequence reads were collapsed and filtered. For each sample, productive Simpson clonality was calculated as the square root of Simpson's diversity index over productive rearrangements. Held by TCRdb, this immuneACCESS table contains in-frame sequences only and omits some clones. Under half of the omission traces to an unresolved V gene where checked; the cause of the rest is unknown. From that table come the V and J calls and clone size; the DNA was used to work out D and trimming. The sample contains more than 150,000 clones, approximately 80% of them found a single time. Roughly 2.9% of the sample is taken by the ten largest.

Points on this clone: Its antigen is currently not known. Nothing much larger sits one base from this clone, and base qualities are not available.

The paper's findings and limits, for the study overall: The quantity of clinical and demographic metadata differed by source and by participant and was supplied without curation.

The collaborating institutions used their own protocols to collect whole blood in K2EDTA tubes. Collaborator samples were shipped for TCRbeta analysis as frozen whole blood, isolated PBMCs, or DNA extracted from either sample type. The V and J genes are TRBV3-1 (or the pseudogene TRBV3-2) and TRBJ2-5; a stretch of 9 junction bases matches TRBD1. Source material: peripheral blood. This receptor was taken from a woman aged 55-75 years with acute or convalescent COVID-19. The sequenced DNA: TGTGCCAGCAGCCAAGCTCCGGGACAGGGAGGGGAGACCCAGTACTTC. This yields the protein CASSQAPGQGGETQYF.